This T cell receptor beta chain was profiled in a study of blood T cell repertoires in COVID-19 (dated by TCRdb to the early 2020s). Concerning the study at large: Samples covering the acute and convalescent phases of COVID-19 were provided by collaborators in the United States, Italy and Spain. The prospective study material was composed of cDNA or gDNA derived from T cells, B-cell-depleted T cells, or PBMCs. Deeply sampled blood TCRbeta repertoires from subjects exposed to, actively infected with, or recovered from COVID-19 were included in the dataset. A freely available public database, intended as a resource for researchers studying the immune response to SARS-CoV-2, is where the repertoires were released. The samples were drawn from the first 160 participants of the ongoing ImmuneRACE study and from 1,254 subjects provided by 6 global collaborators. A de-identified subject ID, COVID-19 status, age in years and sex were almost always included in the sample metadata. Where available, HLA class I and class II types were taken from metadata supplied by the sample provider and were not determined by assay-based typing.

On the study overall, not on this receptor specifically: Clinical and demographic metadata were provided uncurated, with the amount varying by source and participant.

Trimming at the junction amounts to 2 bases on V and 0 bases on J, and the germline ends lie 13 bases apart. Spanning cysteine to phenylalanine, the CDR3 consists of 16 amino acids. Only the CDR3 DNA stays, 48 bases, in frame from base 1. Via the germline V gene, CDR1 is SNHLY and CDR2 FYNNEI. TCRbeta CDR3 regions were amplified from genomic DNA by means of the immunoSEQ Assay, a bias-controlled multiplex PCR. Under the source paper's analysis protocol: The number of nucleated cells in each sample was estimated from the amplification of reference gene primers within the assay. To quantify the absolute abundance of each unique TCRbeta CDR3 rearrangement, sequence reads were collapsed and filtered. For each sample, productive Simpson clonality was calculated as the square root of Simpson's diversity index over productive rearrangements. TCRdb mirrors the immuneACCESS table, restricted to in-frame sequences. Some clones are absent from its copies; in checked studies, under half trace to an unresolved V gene, and the reason for the others is unknown. That table is the source of V, J and clone size, and D and trimming were worked out from the DNA. For this sample the table gives about 160,000 clones, of which 79% were detected only once. Roughly 8% of the sample belongs to the ten largest clones.

One collaborating source in Seattle enrolled patients while the patients were actively infected and followed the patients over time throughout the course of disease. The collaborating institutions used their own protocols to collect whole blood in K2EDTA tubes. For TCRbeta analysis, collaborators shipped samples in one of three forms: frozen whole blood, isolated PBMCs, or DNA extracted from either of those sample types. This clone has only a few counts. Its antigen is not yet known. No base quality values were provided; no much bigger clone lies one nucleotide off. The origin of this receptor is a woman aged 60-70 years with COVID-19, enrolled during active disease. The sequence links TRBV2 to TRBJ1-1, with the D gene not confidently named. Sequenced material: peripheral blood. The CDR3 in this case is CASSEPYSPLNTEAFF. Read as DNA, the sequence is TGTGCCAGCAGTGAACCCTACAGCCCCCTGAACACTGAAGCTTTCTTT.